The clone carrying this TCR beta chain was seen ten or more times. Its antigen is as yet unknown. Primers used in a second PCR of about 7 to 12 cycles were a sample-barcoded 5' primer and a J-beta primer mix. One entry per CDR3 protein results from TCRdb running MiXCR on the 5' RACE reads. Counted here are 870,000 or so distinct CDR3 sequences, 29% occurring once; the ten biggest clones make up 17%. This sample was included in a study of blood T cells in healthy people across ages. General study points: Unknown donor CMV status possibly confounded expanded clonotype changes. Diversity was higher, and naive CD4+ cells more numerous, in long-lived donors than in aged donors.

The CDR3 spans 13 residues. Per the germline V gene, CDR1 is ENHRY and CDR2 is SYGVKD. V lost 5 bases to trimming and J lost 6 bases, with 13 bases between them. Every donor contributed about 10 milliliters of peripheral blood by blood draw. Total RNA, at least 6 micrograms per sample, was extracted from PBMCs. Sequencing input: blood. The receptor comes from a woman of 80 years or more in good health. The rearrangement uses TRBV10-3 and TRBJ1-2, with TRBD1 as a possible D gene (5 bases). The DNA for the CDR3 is TGTGCCATCAGTTTCAGGGCGTTTGATGGCTACACCTTC. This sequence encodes CAISFRAFDGYTF.